The 8 T cell receptor beta chains below all came from one sample that was sequenced in a study of blood T cell repertoires in COVID-19. Method: immunoSEQ multiplex PCR; TCRdb's copy keeps in-frame clones and lacks some. The sample lists about 390,000 clones, about 90% seen once, with over 2% in the top ten. The sample comprised peripheral blood. The receptor set was obtained from a woman aged 55-70 years with COVID-19, enrolled during active disease.

The chain joins TRBV18 to TRBJ1-1; no clear D gene. Trimming cost V 3 bases and J 2 bases, with 16 bases left between them. The CDR3 is made up of 16 amino acids. Germline V lookup: CDR1 KGHSH, CDR2 LQKENI. Written as DNA, the CDR3 is TGTGCCAGCTCACCTAACGGTCTGGTGTCTAACACTGAAGCTTTCTTT. This translates into CASSPNGLVSNTEAFF.

V is TRBV3-1 (or the pseudogene TRBV3-2) and J is TRBJ2-3, with D perhaps TRBD1 (5 bases). Germline CDR1 is LGHDT and CDR2 is YNNKEL (reference sequence). Trimming removed 5 bases at V and 6 bases at J, with 18 bases between. This CDR3 comprises 15 residues. The CDR3 loop reads CASSTPRGARDTQYF. CDR3 DNA: TGTGCCAGCAGCACTCCTAGGGGTGCTCGGGATACGCAGTATTTT.

This clone has just a few counts. The V gene is TRBV19, the J gene TRBJ2-2; D unresolved. The V gene's germline CDR1 is LNHDA and CDR2 SQIVND (reference sequence). This CDR3 contains 15 residues. Trimming took off 11 bases at V and 2 bases at J, with 18 bases between the two ends. The CDR3 nucleotides are TGTGCCTCCCGATTGGTTTCAGTAAACACCGGGGAGCTGTTTTTT. Protein product: CASRLVSVNTGELFF.

This clone was detected only once. The genes are TRBV30 and TRBJ1-4, with 7 bases identical to TRBD1. The junction had 3 bases not matched to a gene; V was cut back by 7 bases and J by 4 bases. The CDR3 covers 12 residues. The germline gives CDR1 GTSNPN, CDR2 SVGIG (reference sequence). CDR3 residues: CAYGQVNEKLFF. The CDR3 region has the DNA TGTGCCTATGGACAGGTTAATGAAAAACTGTTTTTT. The full variable domain, completed using reference TRBV30 and TRBJ1-4, is SQTIHQWPATLVQPVGSPLSLECTVEGTSNPNLYWYRQAAGRGLQLLFYSVGIGQISSEVPQNLSASRPQDRQFILSSKKLLLSDSGFYLCAYGQVNEKLFFGSGTQLSVL.

The chain joins TRBV19 to TRBJ2-5; D might be TRBD2 (6 bases). With 7 bases removed from V and 5 bases from J, the gap between germline ends came to 14 bases. The length of the CDR3 is 13 residues. The V gene's germline CDR1 is LNHDA and CDR2 SQIVND (reference sequence). CDR3 in amino acids: CASTSGGGETQYF. CDR3 DNA: TGTGCCAGTACATCCGGGGGTGGTGAGACCCAGTACTTC.

The chain links TRBV5-6 to TRBJ2-3; possible D gene TRBD1, 6 bases. Germline CDR1 is SGHDT and CDR2 is YYEEEE. V was pared by 2 bases and J by 1 base, with 14 bases between. The length of the CDR3 is 16 residues. The CDR3 DNA reads TGTGCCAGCAGCTTTCTAACAGGGCGCGGCACAGATACGCAGTATTTT. This gives the protein CASSFLTGRGTDTQYF. Based on the CDR3 plus reference TRBV5-6 and TRBJ2-3, the full variable domain is DAGVTQSPTHLIKTRGQQVTLRCSPKSGHDTVSWYQQALGQGPQFIFQYYEEEERQRGNFPDRFSGHQFPNYSSELNVNALLLGDSALYLCASSFLTGRGTDTQYFGPGTRLTVL.

The chain uses TRBV7-3 and TRBJ2-1; D is possibly TRBD1 (6 bases). This CDR3 is 19 amino acids long. The germline V gene encodes CDR1 SGHTA and CDR2 FQGTGA. The V and J ends lost 1 base and 7 bases respectively, with 26 bases between them. The chain's CDR3 is CASSLSHDSLRGHRNEQFF. The DNA for the CDR3 is TGTGCCAGCAGCTTAAGTCATGACTCGCTCCGGGGACACAGGAATGAGCAGTTCTTC.

The V and J genes are TRBV6-6 and TRBJ2-6, with unresolved D. This CDR3 region has 13 residues. Between the trimmed V and J ends, which lost 6 bases and 4 bases, there was a span of 7 bases. Germline V lookup: CDR1 MNHNY, CDR2 SVGAGI (reference sequence). CDR3 nucleotide sequence: TGTGCCAGCAGGAGTTCGGGGGCCAACGTCCTGACTTTC. Protein product: CASRSSGANVLTF.